These 22 T cell receptor beta chains were sequenced from one sample in a study of molecular identifiers for immune sequencing clone quantification. TCRdb used MiXCR to reprocess the PCR reads, holding one entry per CDR3 protein. The table shows 50,000 to 70,000 distinct CDR3 sequences, with less than 20% occurring only once. Sequenced sample: naive CD8+ T cells from blood, with Jurkat cell RNA spiked in. Subset of the sample: FACS-sorted CD8+CD4-CCR7+CD45RA+ naive T cells. These TCRs come from a human donor in good health. Some libraries in this study had Jurkat cell RNA spiked in.

At least ten counts were recorded for this clonotype. The chain carries TRBV28 and TRBJ2-1; possible D gene TRBD1, 6 bases. The CDR3 extends over 16 amino acids. The germline V and J ends were trimmed by 4 bases and 10 bases, with 23 bases remaining between them. The germline V gene has CDR1 MDHEN and CDR2 SYDVKM. CDR3 sequence: CASSSRGSLIYSEQFF. The DNA for the CDR3 is TGTGCCAGCAGTTCCAGGGGTTCCCTCATCTACTCGGAGCAGTTCTTC.

This clonotype appeared many times. V gene TRBV7-8 combines with J gene TRBJ2-7; D call uncertain. The CDR3 covers 16 residues. CDR1 is SGHVS, CDR2 FQNEAQ, per germline. The V and J ends lost 0 bases and 0 bases respectively, with 12 bases between them. CDR3 protein: CASSLAQLTPSYEQYF. In DNA form, the CDR3 reads TGTGCCAGCAGCTTAGCCCAACTTACGCCCTCCTACGAGCAGTACTTC.

This clonotype has ten or more counts. The rearrangement uses TRBV4-2 and TRBJ2-5, with 11 positions matching TRBD2. Germline CDR1 LGHNA, CDR2 YNFKEQ. The CDR3 consists of 15 residues. V trimming: 4 bases; J trimming: 2 bases; junction bases outside the gene matches: 3. CDR3 DNA: TGTGCCAGCAGCCGAAGACTAGCGGGGCAAGAGACCCAGTACTTC. This sequence encodes CASSRRLAGQETQYF.

A remark on this clonotype: A much larger clonotype is one base distant, so this may be a read error. The V and J genes are TRBV5-1 and TRBJ2-3; D is perhaps TRBD1 (5 bases). The CDR3 has 15 residues. V gave up 2 bases and J gave up 5 bases, with 15 bases separating them. CDR1 is SGHRS, CDR2 YFSETQ, per germline. CDR3 bases: TGCGCCAGCAGCTTAATTGATAGGGGCATAGATACGCAGTATTTT. It codes for CASSLIDRGIDTQYF.

This clonotype was seen repeatedly, ten times or more. The chain combines TRBV3-1 with TRBJ2-2; D may be TRBD2 (6 bases). The CDR3 consists of 16 residues. From germline, CDR1 is LGHDT and CDR2 YNNKEL (reference sequence). Trimming cost V 1 base and J 3 bases, with 12 bases left between them. The CDR3 DNA reads as TGTGCCAGCAGCCAAGTACGGCGGGGCTACACCGGGGAGCTGTTTTTT. Residues: CASSQVRRGYTGELFF.

This clonotype was seen repeatedly, ten times or more. As DNA, the CDR3 is TGTGCCAGCAGCCTAGCTCGGGCTGAAGCTTTCTTT. This gives the protein CASSLARAEAFF. This chain joins TRBV5-4 and TRBJ1-1; D gene ambiguous. With 4 bases removed from V and 6 bases from J, the gap between germline ends came to 10 bases. From germline, CDR1 is SGHNT and CDR2 YYREEE (reference sequence). There are 12 residues in the CDR3.

At least ten counts were recorded for this clonotype. J is TRBJ2-3 and V is TRBV7-9, with D perhaps matching TRBD2 (5 bases). Germline CDR1 SEHNR, CDR2 FQNEAQ (reference sequence). Trimming stripped 5 bases from V and 2 bases from J, with 17 bases between. The CDR3 is 16 amino acids. The CDR3 is CASSLDLTAFTDTQYF. The CDR3 region has the DNA TGTGCCAGCAGCCTGGACTTGACCGCCTTCACAGATACGCAGTATTTT.

Remarks on this clonotype: Because the CDR3 is missing its conserved closing phenylalanine or tryptophan, this is likely a read error. The chain couples TRBV10-3 to TRBJ2-6; 7 bases fit TRBD1. The junction had 8 bases not matched to a gene; V was cut back by 6 bases and J by 0 bases. This CDR3 is built from 17 residues. From germline, CDR1 is ENHRY and CDR2 SYGVKD. In nucleotides, the CDR3 is TGTGCCATCAGCGAGGGGACAGCCGCCTCTGGGGCCAACGTCCTGACTCTC. This gives the protein CAISEGTAASGANVLTL.

Worth noting for this clonotype: A much larger clone sits a single nucleotide away, making a read error possible. The chain links TRBV27 to TRBJ1-1; unclear D gene. Germline V CDR1 and CDR2: MNHEY, SMNVEV (reference sequence). The CDR3 spans 13 residues. The CDR3 DNA reads as TGTGCCAGCAGTGTGTTTCTGAACACTGAAGGTTTCTTT. Translation: CASSVFLNTEGFF.

This clonotype was detected ten times or more. Just one base apart from a much larger clone, this may be a read error. The V gene is TRBV11-2, the J gene TRBJ1-1; maybe TRBD1 (6 bases). V shed 5 bases and J shed 5 bases, with 9 bases lying between them. This CDR3 spans 12 amino acids. Germline-derived CDR1 and CDR2 are SGHAT and FQNNGV. This chain's CDR3 is CASSKGGTEAFF. CDR3 in DNA: TGTGCCAGCAGCAAAGGGGGAACTGAAGCTTTCTTT.

At least ten counts were recorded for this clonotype. The rearrangement links TRBV28 to TRBJ2-1; 11 bases map to TRBD2. The junction had 20 bases not matched to a gene; V was cut back by 4 bases and J by 6 bases. The CDR3 extends over 20 amino acids. The germline V gene has CDR1 MDHEN and CDR2 SYDVKM. CDR3 nucleotide sequence: TGTGCCAGCAGTTCACCCCTTATACAGATAGCGGGAGGGCCGGCCAATGAGCAGTTCTTC. Translating gives CASSSPLIQIAGGPANEQFF.

At least ten counts were recorded for this clonotype. This sequence joins TRBV6-5 and TRBJ2-7, with 8 nucleotides matching TRBD1. The germline V gene has CDR1 MNHEY and CDR2 SVGAGI. V lost 2 bases, J lost 7 bases, and 4 bases stayed unmatched. This CDR3 is 13 amino acids long. This CDR3 reads CASSYQGAGEQYF. CDR3 bases: TGTGCCAGCAGTTACCAGGGGGCAGGTGAGCAGTACTTC.

In this sample, this clonotype turned up many times. This sequence joins TRBV6-6 and TRBJ1-5; D unresolved. The V gene's germline CDR1 is MNHNY and CDR2 SVGAGI (reference sequence). Trimming removed 7 bases at V and 4 bases at J, with 17 bases between. The length of the CDR3 is 15 residues. CDR3 sequence reads: CASIKGPMRNQPQHF. Here the CDR3 DNA reads TGTGCCAGCATCAAGGGTCCCATGCGAAATCAGCCCCAGCATTTT.

Turning to this clonotype: A read error may produce the germline difference seen at one junction end. The rearrangement links TRBV5-3 to TRBJ1-3, with unresolved D. TRBV5-3 is given ORF status, its function remaining uncertain. The CDR3 loop spans 13 amino acids. The CDR3 spells CASSFNSGNTIYF. In DNA form, the CDR3 reads TGTGCCAGCAGCTTCAACTCTGGAAACACCATATATTTT.

This clonotype was seen a few times. The rearrangement joins TRBV2 to TRBJ1-5; no reliable D call. This CDR3 contains 14 residues. Germline CDR1 SNHLY, CDR2 FYNNEI. V was clipped by 0 bases and J by 3 bases, with 6 bases between them. CDR3 nucleotides: TGTGCCAGCAGTGAAGCGGGCTACAATCAGCCCCAGCATTTT. Protein product: CASSEAGYNQPQHF.

This clonotype was seen at least ten times. The rearrangement links TRBV20-1 to TRBJ2-5; TRBD2 might be the D (6 bases). The V gene's germline CDR1 is DFQATT and CDR2 SNEGSKA (reference sequence). The CDR3 loop spans 12 amino acids. Trimming removed 5 bases from V and 7 bases from J, with 14 bases in between. The CDR3 loop reads CSAPDPRGTQYF. CDR3 in DNA: TGCAGTGCTCCGGACCCGCGGGGGACCCAGTACTTC.

This clonotype was picked up many times. J is TRBJ1-1 and V is TRBV11-2, with a possible D match to TRBD1 (6 bases). V was pared by 3 bases and J by 7 bases, with 9 bases between. Per germline, CDR1 SGHAT and CDR2 FQNNGV. This CDR3 has 12 amino acids. The CDR3 loop reads CASSLGANEAFF. CDR3 nucleotide sequence: TGTGCCAGCAGCTTGGGGGCGAATGAAGCTTTCTTT.

At least ten counts were recorded for this clonotype. The rearrangement uses TRBV5-1 and TRBJ2-7; D may be TRBD2 (5 bases). The CDR3 consists of 18 residues. V lost 0 bases and J 0 bases, leaving 19 bases between the germline ends. CDR1 and CDR2 from the germline V gene are SGHRS and YFSETQ. The CDR3 sequence is CASSLAPSVEEISYEQYF. In DNA, the CDR3 is TGCGCCAGCAGCTTGGCCCCTTCGGTGGAGGAAATCTCCTACGAGCAGTACTTC.

This clonotype has at least ten counts. V gene TRBV4-3 combines with J gene TRBJ2-7, with D perhaps matching TRBD1 or TRBD2 (5 bases each). The germline V gene encodes CDR1 LGHNA and CDR2 YSLEER. The CDR3 has 13 residues. With 4 bases removed from V and 3 bases from J, the gap between germline ends came to 10 bases. The CDR3 region has the DNA TGCGCCAGCAGCCCGGGACCCGGCTACGAGCAGTACTTC. Amino acids: CASSPGPGYEQYF.

For this clonotype: Germline is not matched at one junction end, which may reflect a read error. The chain is built from TRBV4-1 and TRBJ1-4, with D possibly matching TRBD1 (6 bases). Germline CDR1 reads MGHRA; CDR2 reads YSYEKL. This CDR3 is 14 amino acids long. CDR3 protein: CASWGPGVAEKLSF. CDR3 bases: TGCGCCAGCTGGGGGCCAGGGGTGGCTGAAAAACTGTCTTTT.

This clonotype was seen a handful of times. A clone one base away is much larger, so this may be a read error. The chain combines TRBV4-2 with TRBJ2-3; D not certain. Germline V gene sequence: CDR1 LGHNA, CDR2 YNFKEQ. The CDR3 length is 15 residues. CDR3 sequence (DNA): TGTGCCAGCAGCCAAGAACTTATCCCTGGAGATATGCAGTATTTT. Residues: CASSQELIPGDMQYF.

To note about this clonotype: This clone may be a read error of a much larger clone one base away. The chain carries TRBV28 and TRBJ1-1; 8 nucleotides agree with TRBD1. Germline V lookup: CDR1 MDHEN, CDR2 SYDVKM. The CDR3 loop spans 15 amino acids. Here the CDR3 reads CASRVQGARSTVAFF. CDR3 in DNA: TGTGCCAGCCGTGTCCAGGGGGCGCGGAGCACTGTAGCTTTCTTT.